A single sample gave rise to the 18 T cell receptor beta chains below, sequenced in a study of blood T cells in healthy people across ages. A J-beta primer mix and a sample-barcoded 5' primer were used in a second PCR of about 7 to 11 cycles. TCRdb processed the 5' RACE reads anew with MiXCR; each CDR3 protein has one entry. The data contain fewer than 950,000 distinct CDR3 sequences, around 36% of them singletons. Sequenced: blood. The receptors originated from a man in his late teens or twenties in good health.

This rearrangement joins TRBV4-1 to TRBJ2-7; 7 nucleotides match TRBD1. J was trimmed by 6 bases and V by 4 bases; bases with no gene match: 3. Germline V gene data show CDR1 as MGHRA and CDR2 as YSYEKL. The CDR3 totals 12 residues. The DNA for the CDR3 is TGCGCCAGCAGCCCCCAGGGGGTCGAGCAGTACTTC. This gives the protein CASSPQGVEQYF.

The genes are TRBV20-1 and TRBJ2-2; no clear D. In germline, CDR1 is DFQATT, CDR2 SNEGSKA (reference sequence). V lost 2 bases and J 2 bases, leaving 15 bases between the germline ends. The CDR3 is made up of 16 amino acids. The CDR3 DNA is TGCAGTGCTAGACCTGCCCTCGGAAGAAACACCGGGGAGCTGTTTTTT. This sequence encodes CSARPALGRNTGELFF.

This clonotype was counted a single time. The CDR3 bases are TGCGCCAGCAGCGTTACAGGACTCCAAGAGACCCAGTACTTC. Its protein product is CASSVTGLQETQYF. The V call is TRBV5-1, the J call TRBJ2-5; D may be TRBD1 or TRBD2 (5 bases each). Trimming shortened V by 4 bases and J by 1 base, and 11 bases separated the two germline ends. The CDR3 spans 14 residues. Germline-derived CDR1 and CDR2 are SGHRS and YFSETQ. Using reference TRBV5-1 and TRBJ2-5 for the parts outside the CDR3, the full variable domain is KAGVTQTPRYLIKTRGQQVTLSCSPISGHRSVSWYQQTPGQGLQFLFEYFSETQRNKGNFPGRFSGRQFSNSRSEMNVSTLELGDSALYLCASSVTGLQETQYFGPGTRLLVL.

This clonotype was picked up a small number of times. This chain joins TRBV2 and TRBJ2-1; either TRBD1 or TRBD2 may supply D (5 bases each). Germline V gene data show CDR1 as SNHLY and CDR2 as FYNNEI. Trimming cost V 8 bases and J 5 bases, with 10 bases left between them. The CDR3 has 12 amino acids. The CDR3 coding sequence is TGTGCCAGCTCCGGGGCAGACAATGAGCAGTTCTTC. Its protein product is CASSGADNEQFF.

With respect to this clonotype: This clone may be a read error of a much larger clone one base away. J is TRBJ2-1 and V is TRBV20-1, with D perhaps TRBD2 (5 bases). The CDR3 is 14 residues long. Germline V gene data show CDR1 as DFQATT and CDR2 as SNEGSKA (reference sequence). Trimming pared 6 bases from V and 10 bases from J, leaving 22 bases between. The CDR3 DNA follows: TGCAGTGCCCAAGACCCCGACTACGGATTCGAGCAGTTCTTC. Protein sequence: CSAQDPDYGFEQFF.

The rearrangement links TRBV7-2 to TRBJ2-5; D may match TRBD1 or TRBD2 (6 bases each). V was pared by 5 bases and J by 5 bases, with 18 bases between. There are 15 residues in the CDR3. Germline CDR1 reads SGHTA; CDR2 reads FQGNSA. Here the CDR3 DNA reads TGTGCCAGCAGCCTTAACCTCGGGGGCGGGGAGACCCAGTACTTC. The encoded protein is CASSLNLGGGETQYF.

The chain combines TRBV20-1 with TRBJ1-6; D may be TRBD1 (5 bases). Germline CDR1 DFQATT, CDR2 SNEGSKA (reference sequence). V was clipped by 7 bases and J by 7 bases, with 14 bases between them. The CDR3 is made up of 13 amino acids. In DNA form, the CDR3 reads TGCAGTGGCGGGGCTACAGTGAATTCACCCCTCCACTTT. It specifies CSGGATVNSPLHF.

This clonotype was detected ten times or more. This chain joins TRBV7-9 and TRBJ1-2; TRBD1 is a possible D gene (5 bases). Germline CDR1 is SEHNR and CDR2 is FQNEAQ (reference sequence). CDR3 length equals 14 residues. Trimming left V 2 bases short and J 1 base short, with 8 bases between. CDR3 amino acids: CASSLLGVNYGYTF. CDR3 nucleotide sequence: TGTGCCAGCAGCTTATTAGGGGTTAACTATGGCTACACCTTC.

This clonotype was observed a few times. The V gene is TRBV4-2, the J gene TRBJ1-1; 9 bases are a match to TRBD1. The CDR3 extends over 16 amino acids. CDR1 is LGHNA and CDR2 is YNFKEQ in the germline V gene. V dropped 0 bases and J dropped 0; count of bases not matched to a gene: 2. The CDR3 bases are TGTGCCAGCAGCCAAGAACAGGGGGCAGTGAACACTGAAGCTTTCTTT. It is translated as CASSQEQGAVNTEAFF.

This clonotype was seen a handful of times. The CDR3 DNA follows: TGTGCCAGCAGCTCCACGCGCGATACTGAAGCTTTCTTT. Its translation: CASSSTRDTEAFF. The chain joins TRBV7-2 to TRBJ1-1; D is unclear. This CDR3 is built from 13 residues. Germline V gene data show CDR1 as SGHTA and CDR2 as FQGNSA. Trimming took 4 bases from V and 5 from J, leaving 11 bases between them.

The V gene is TRBV12-3 or TRBV12-4, the J gene TRBJ1-1; D unclear. This CDR3 has 13 residues. V shed 2 bases and J shed 3 bases, with 7 bases lying between them. CDR3 DNA: TGTGCCAGCAGTTTAAAGGCACACACTGAAGCTTTCTTT. Amino acid sequence: CASSLKAHTEAFF.

In this sample, this clonotype turned up once. This chain links TRBV4-1 with TRBJ2-6; maybe TRBD2 (5 bases). Germline CDR1 MGHRA, CDR2 YSYEKL. With 0 bases removed from V and 2 bases from J, the gap between germline ends came to 17 bases. The CDR3 sequence is 19 residues long. Here the CDR3 reads CASSQDPPGSTAGANVLTF. CDR3 DNA: TGCGCCAGCAGCCAAGATCCCCCGGGGTCTACTGCTGGGGCCAACGTCCTGACTTTC.

This clonotype occurred a few times. The chain recombines TRBV6-6 with TRBJ2-6; possibly TRBD2 for D (5 bases). There are 15 residues in the CDR3. With 4 bases removed from V and 1 base from J, the gap between germline ends came to 8 bases. Germline lookup yields CDR1 MNHNY and CDR2 SVGAGI (reference sequence). Written as DNA, the CDR3 is TGTGCCAGCAGTTCTGAGGGTTCTGGGGCCAACGTCCTGACTTTC. Its translation: CASSSEGSGANVLTF.

This clonotype has more than one count but fewer than ten. The chain is built from TRBV19 and TRBJ1-5; 8 positions agree with TRBD1. V shed 6 bases and J 2 bases; nucleotides not matched to a gene: 3. The CDR3 covers 14 residues. The germline V gene encodes CDR1 LNHDA and CDR2 SQIVND (reference sequence). The CDR3 region has the DNA TGTGCCAGTAGGTCAGGGGGCGGCAATCAGCCCCAGCATTTT. Protein: CASRSGGGNQPQHF.

The chain carries TRBV10-3 and TRBJ2-1; no clear D gene. CDR3 length equals 16 residues. V was shortened by 2 bases and J by 0 bases, with 11 bases between the two germline ends. Germline assignment: CDR1 ENHRY and CDR2 SYGVKD. For the CDR3, the DNA is TGTGCCATCAGTGAGACCGGACGGAGCTCCTACAATGAGCAGTTCTTC. Encoded protein: CAISETGRSSYNEQFF.

This clonotype was observed many times. The chain couples TRBV12-3 or TRBV12-4 to TRBJ2-3; D gene unclear. This CDR3 comprises 11 residues. Trimming stripped 4 bases from V and 8 bases from J, with 7 bases between. In DNA form, the CDR3 reads TGTGCCAGCAGTTCCTATGGTACGCAGTATTTT. Translation: CASSSYGTQYF.

The V call is TRBV6-6, the J call TRBJ2-5; TRBD2 agrees at 7 bases. The CDR3 runs to 12 residues. The V gene's germline CDR1 is MNHNY and CDR2 SVGAGI (reference sequence). V lost 6 bases and J lost 11; bases outside the gene matches: 9. The CDR3 region is CASSSWGGEQYF. CDR3 coding DNA: TGTGCCAGCAGCTCTTGGGGGGGTGAGCAGTACTTC.

V usage is TRBV20-1 and J usage is TRBJ1-1, with 10 bases fitting TRBD1. CDR3 size: 14 residues. Trimming cost V 5 bases and J 1 base; bases outside gene matches: 4. The germline CDR1 and CDR2 sequences are DFQATT and SNEGSKA (reference sequence). CDR3 coding DNA: TGCAGTGCTTGGGACAGGGGCTCGAACACTGAAGCTTTCTTT. Protein sequence: CSAWDRGSNTEAFF.